Listed below are T cell receptor beta chains from one sample, sequenced in a study of breast tumors, draining lymph nodes, adjacent tissues. TCRdb fed the multiplex PCR reads into MiXCR, producing one record per CDR3 protein. Among approximately 63,000 distinct CDR3 sequences listed, less than 60% were seen once. Source material: breast tumor tissue. These receptors originate from a female donor with breast cancer. Some clones in this sample may be carry-over from other donors' samples. The CDR3 runs from the conserved cysteine through the conserved F or W. D genes are given only for firm matches. Some rows have no size entry. The others give once, few or many, or a class for an expanded clone.

D	V	size	J	DNA	CDR3
TRBD1	TRBV6-2/TRBV6-3	-	TRBJ1-5	TGTGCCAGCAGTCACGTTCGCGGGACAGGGCTCGGGTATAGCAATCAGCCCCAGCATTTT	CASSHVRGTGLGYSNQPQHF
-	TRBV5-1	-	TRBJ2-7	TGCGCCAGCAGCTTGGGGGCAGGACAAAGCTACGAGCAGTACTTC	CASSLGAGQSYEQYF
TRBD1	TRBV29-1	many	TRBJ2-7	TGCAGCGTTAGTGTTGGGGACAGGGGATCCTACGAGCAGTACTTC	CSVSVGDRGSYEQYF
-	TRBV18	many	TRBJ2-2	TGTGCCAGCTCACCCAAAAGCGCGAACACCGGGGAGCTGTTTTTT	CASSPKSANTGELFF
TRBD1	TRBV6-6	many	TRBJ1-3	TGTGCCAGCAGTGGGCCCCGGGACAGGTTCTCTGGAAACACCATATATTTT	CASSGPRDRFSGNTIYF
-	TRBV4-3	-	TRBJ2-7	TGCGCCAGCGGCCAAGGGGCCGACAGGTTCTACGAGCAGTACTTC	CASGQGADRFYEQYF
TRBD1	TRBV7-8	-	TRBJ2-7	TGTGCCAGCAGCCGGACAGGGAGTGGCGAGCAGTACTTC	CASSRTGSGEQYF
-	TRBV9	many	TRBJ1-6	TGTGCCAGCAGGGACTCCTATAATTCACCCCCCCACTTT	CASRDSYNSPPHF
-	TRBV18	many	TRBJ1-4	TGTGCCAGCTCAGTAACTAATGAAAAACTGTTTTTT	CASSVTNEKLFF
-	TRBV29-1	-	TRBJ1-3	TGCAGCGTTGAAGATGAAGGGGCTGGAAACACCATATATTTT	CSVEDEGAGNTIYF
-	TRBV30	many	TRBJ2-7	TGTGCCTGGAAAACTCACGCGGGGTCTTACGAGCAGTACTTC	CAWKTHAGSYEQYF
TRBD2	TRBV7-9	-	TRBJ2-7	TGTGCCAGCAGCTCTCTAGCGGGAGGGCGGAGCTCCTACGAGCAGTACTTC	CASSSLAGGRSSYEQYF
TRBD2	TRBV2	-	TRBJ2-6	TGTGCCAGCAACCCCCGAGGGGCTAGCGGGCTGACTTTC	CASNPRGASGLTF
-	TRBV5-1	once	TRBJ1-4	TGCGCCAGCAGACCTCAGGCAACTAATGAAAAACTGTTTTTT	CASRPQATNEKLFF
-	TRBV7-8	-	TRBJ2-2	TGTGCCAGCAGCCGGACCTCATCTGGCACCGGGGAGCTGTTTTTT	CASSRTSSGTGELFF
TRBD1	TRBV10-3	many	TRBJ1-2	TGTGCCATCAGTGAGTCGACAGGGAGTGGCTACACCTTC	CAISESTGSGYTF
TRBD2	TRBV20-1	-	TRBJ2-6	TGCAGTGCTGGGCAACTAGCGGGAGGGCCCTCTGGGGCCAACGTCCTGACCTTC	CSAGQLAGGPSGANVLTF
-	TRBV4-2	-	TRBJ1-6	TGTGCCAGCAGCCGACGGACCGGGGGGATTTCACCCCTCCACTTT	CASSRRTGGISPLHF
-	TRBV2	-	TRBJ1-4	TGTGCCAGCAGTGTTCGAGGGTCCCATGAAAAACTGTTTTTT	CASSVRGSHEKLFF
TRBD1	TRBV6-6	once	TRBJ1-2	TGTGCCAGCAGTGGGCCCCGGGACAGGTTCTCTGGAAACACCTTC	CASSGPRDRFSGNTF
-	TRBV2	-	TRBJ2-2	TGTGCCAGCTCGTCCCCCGGGGGCTCTGGAAACACCGGGGAGCTGTTTTTT	CASSSPGGSGNTGELFF
-	TRBV20-1	-	TRBJ1-6	TGCAGTGCTAGGGCCAATTATAATTCACCCCTCCACTTT	CSARANYNSPLHF
TRBD1	TRBV6-1	many	TRBJ2-5	TGTGCCAGCAGTGAGGGGACAGGGGGTCGGGAGACCCAGTACTTC	CASSEGTGGRETQYF
TRBD1	TRBV7-3	-	TRBJ1-3	TGTGCCAGCAGCACAACAGGGGCTAAGGGGAACACCATACATTTT	CASSTTGAKGNTIHF
TRBD2	TRBV7-8	once	TRBJ2-5	TGTGCCAGCAGCTTAGCCGGGGGGTCTCAAGAGACCCAGTACTTC	CASSLAGGSQETQYF
-	TRBV20-1	once	TRBJ1-2	TGCAGTGCTAGTCTGGACACTAACTATGGCTACACCTTC	CSASLDTNYGYTF
-	TRBV7-2	-	TRBJ2-1	TGTGCCAGCAGCCCGATCCTAGAGCAGTTCTTC	CASSPILEQFF
-	TRBV7-9	-	TRBJ2-3	TGTGCCAGCAGCTCGGTCCAAGATACGCAGTATTTT	CASSSVQDTQYF
TRBD1	TRBV7-2	-	TRBJ1-2	TGTGCCAGCAGCTTCCTACAGGGGGCGGGCGGCAACACCTTC	CASSFLQGAGGNTF
TRBD2	TRBV7-2	many	TRBJ2-3	TGTGCCAGCAGCCTAAATTTGGCGGGAGTGTTAGATACGCAGTATTTT	CASSLNLAGVLDTQYF
-	TRBV10-3	-	TRBJ2-2	TGTGCCATCAGTGAGTCGAAAGGGTACACCGGGGAGCTGTTTTTT	CAISESKGYTGELFF
-	TRBV7-9	-	TRBJ2-1	TGTGCCAGCAGCTTCGGGTTCACCTACAATGAGCAGTTCTTC	CASSFGFTYNEQFF
-	TRBV29-1	-	TRBJ1-5	TGCAGCGTTCAGGCAGGGCCAGGCAATCAGCCCCAGCATTTT	CSVQAGPGNQPQHF
TRBD2	TRBV18	once	TRBJ2-7	TGTGCCAGCTCACTCTCCTCGACTAGCCTGTACGAGCAGTACTTC	CASSLSSTSLYEQYF
-	TRBV18	many	TRBJ2-7	TGTGCCAGCTCACCACGACTGGGATACGAGCAGTACTTC	CASSPRLGYEQYF
-	TRBV12-3/TRBV12-4	many	TRBJ2-5	TGTGCCAGCAGCCGAGGACAGAGCCAAGAGACCCAGTACTTC	CASSRGQSQETQYF
-	TRBV5-1	once	TRBJ2-3	TGCGCCAGCAGCTTGTTGGGGGCCCCAGATACGCAGTATTTT	CASSLLGAPDTQYF
-	TRBV7-9	few	TRBJ1-1	TGTGCCAGTAGCCCGGACAGTTTGGAAGCTTTCTTT	CASSPDSLEAFF
TRBD2	TRBV2	many	TRBJ2-7	TGTGCCAGCAGTGAGGGACTAGCGGGCTTCTACGAGCAGTACTTC	CASSEGLAGFYEQYF
-	TRBV7-2	many	TRBJ2-2	TGTGCCAGCAGCCAGCAGATAGGGGGGAGCGGGGAGCTGTTTTTT	CASSQQIGGSGELFF
-	TRBV7-8	many	TRBJ2-4	TGTGCCAGCAGCTTAGGGGGGCAGCTCAAAAACATTCAGTACTTC	CASSLGGQLKNIQYF
-	TRBV28	medium-sized	TRBJ2-7	TGTGCCAGCAGTTCGGGACGCGGGCAGTACTTC	CASSSGRGQYF
TRBD2	TRBV20-1	many	TRBJ2-1	TGCAGTGCTAACGGACTAGCGGGTTTCTACAATGAGCAGTTCTTC	CSANGLAGFYNEQFF
TRBD2	TRBV7-2	-	TRBJ2-5	TGTGCCAGCAGCTTAGGGACTAGCGGGAGGCCGGAGACCCAGTACTTC	CASSLGTSGRPETQYF
-	TRBV6-1	-	TRBJ2-1	TGTGCCAGCAGTGAAACCCCCCGAGATGAGCAGTTCTTC	CASSETPRDEQFF
-	TRBV10-3	many	TRBJ2-3	TGTGCCATCAGTGAGTCGTGGCAGGGGAAGGCAGATACGCAGTATTTT	CAISESWQGKADTQYF
-	TRBV7-7	-	TRBJ2-5	TGTGCTAGCAGCTTAGGGGCGGGATTAGGGGAGACCCAGTACTTC	CASSLGAGLGETQYF
-	TRBV5-1	-	TRBJ1-4	TGCGCCAGCAGCTTGCTAGCGGCAGGGAGTGAAAAACTGTTTTTT	CASSLLAAGSEKLFF
-	TRBV5-1	many	TRBJ2-6	TGCGCCAGCAGCTTGGGGCGCAACTCTGGGGCCAACGTCCTGACTTTC	CASSLGRNSGANVLTF
-	TRBV5-1	many	TRBJ1-2	TGCGCCAGCAGCTTGACCCCAGGAGCAGGGGCAGGTGGCTACACCTTC	CASSLTPGAGAGGYTF
-	TRBV6-4	-	TRBJ1-2	TGTGCCAGCAGCCCGAGTGGGGCCGGCTATGGCTACACCTTC	CASSPSGAGYGYTF
TRBD2	TRBV2	-	TRBJ2-5	TGTGCCAGCATGGCTGGGCTAGCGGGGGTCAATGAGCAAGAGGCCCAGTACTTC	CASMAGLAGVNEQEAQYF
-	TRBV25-1	-	TRBJ2-7	TGTGCCAGCAGCCCGGTCGGGGCCTACGAGCAGTACTTC	CASSPVGAYEQYF